This T cell receptor (beta chain) emerged from a study of cytomegalovirus exposure and HLA in healthy donors. Study outcomes and limitations: Researchers counted about 150 TCR beta chains as cytomegalovirus-associated. The HLA-A and HLA-B alleles of most subjects were reportedly predicted accurately from TCR beta sequences. The likely explanation for a cluster of highly shared sequence variants was sequencing artifact.

PCR was performed using 60 Vbeta and 13 Jbeta primers. TCRdb keeps only in-frame clones here, not all; method: immunoSEQ multiplex PCR. The table shows tens of thousands of clones, with around 76% occurring only once. On this clone: Its matching antigen is unknown.

Germline CDR1 and CDR2: LNHDA and SQIVND (reference sequence). This CDR3 is 15 amino acids long. Trimming took off 7 bases at V and 5 bases at J, with 20 bases between the two ends. The origin of this receptor is a young man in good health and CMV-seronegative. Sequencing was performed on PBMCs. The rearrangement joins TRBV19 to TRBJ1-1; D possibly corresponds to TRBD1 (5 bases). The CDR3 DNA is TGTGCCAGTAAGGGGCAAACGGGGGTAAGGACTGAAGCTTTCTTT. Protein product: CASKGQTGVRTEAFF.